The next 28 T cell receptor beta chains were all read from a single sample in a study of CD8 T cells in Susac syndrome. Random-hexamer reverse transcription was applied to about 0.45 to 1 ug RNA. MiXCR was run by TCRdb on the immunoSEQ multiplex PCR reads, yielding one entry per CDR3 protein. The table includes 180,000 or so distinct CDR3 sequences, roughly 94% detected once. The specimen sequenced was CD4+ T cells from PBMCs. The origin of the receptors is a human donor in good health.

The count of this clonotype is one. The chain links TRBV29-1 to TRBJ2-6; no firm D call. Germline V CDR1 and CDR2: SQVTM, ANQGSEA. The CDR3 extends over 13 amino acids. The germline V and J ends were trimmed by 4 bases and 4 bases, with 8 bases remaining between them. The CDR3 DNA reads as TGCAGCGTTGCGGCCTCCGGGGCCAACGTCCTGACTTTC. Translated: CSVAASGANVLTF.

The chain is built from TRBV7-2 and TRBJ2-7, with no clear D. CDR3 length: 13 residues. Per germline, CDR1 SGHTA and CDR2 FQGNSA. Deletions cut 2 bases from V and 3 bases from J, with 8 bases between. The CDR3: CASSLFQHYEQYF. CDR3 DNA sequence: TGTGCCAGCAGCTTATTTCAGCACTACGAGCAGTACTTC.

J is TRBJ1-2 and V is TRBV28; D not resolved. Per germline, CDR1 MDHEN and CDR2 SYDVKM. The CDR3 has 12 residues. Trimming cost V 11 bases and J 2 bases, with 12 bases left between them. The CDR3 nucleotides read TGTGCCTCCCGGGCAGCCAACTATGGCTACACCTTC. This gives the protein CASRAANYGYTF.

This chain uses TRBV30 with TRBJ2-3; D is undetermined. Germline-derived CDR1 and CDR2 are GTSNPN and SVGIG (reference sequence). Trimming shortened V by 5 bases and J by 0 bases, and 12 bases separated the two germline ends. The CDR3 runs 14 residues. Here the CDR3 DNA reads TGTGCCTGGTTTGAACGTGCTAGCACAGATACGCAGTATTTT. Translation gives CAWFERASTDTQYF.

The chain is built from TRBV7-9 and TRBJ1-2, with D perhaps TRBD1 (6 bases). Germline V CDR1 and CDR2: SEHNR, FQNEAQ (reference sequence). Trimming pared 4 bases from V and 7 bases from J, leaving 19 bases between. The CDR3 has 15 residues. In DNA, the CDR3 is TGTGCCAGCAGCTCGACCGGGTACAGGGTGGCTGGCTACACCTTC. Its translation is CASSSTGYRVAGYTF.

The CDR3 is CSARGQGYTDTQYF. In nucleotides, the CDR3 is TGCAGTGCACGGGGACAGGGGTACACAGATACGCAGTATTTT. The chain couples TRBV20-1 to TRBJ2-3, with 10 nucleotides matching TRBD1. Germline V gives CDR1 DFQATT, CDR2 SNEGSKA (reference sequence). CDR3 size: 14 residues. V shed 6 bases and J 2 bases; nucleotides not matched to a gene: 5.

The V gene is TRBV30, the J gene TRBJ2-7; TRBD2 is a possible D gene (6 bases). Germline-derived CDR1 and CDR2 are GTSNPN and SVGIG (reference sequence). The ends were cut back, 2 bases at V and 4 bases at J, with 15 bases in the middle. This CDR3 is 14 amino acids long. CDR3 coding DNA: TGTGCCTGGAGTAGCCTTGGGACTCAATACGAGCAGTACTTC. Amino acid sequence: CAWSSLGTQYEQYF. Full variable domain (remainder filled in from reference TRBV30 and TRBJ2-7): SQTIHQWPATLVQPVGSPLSLECTVEGTSNPNLYWYRQAAGRGLQLLFYSVGIGQISSEVPQNLSASRPQDRQFILSSKKLLLSDSGFYLCAWSSLGTQYEQYFGPGTRLTVT.

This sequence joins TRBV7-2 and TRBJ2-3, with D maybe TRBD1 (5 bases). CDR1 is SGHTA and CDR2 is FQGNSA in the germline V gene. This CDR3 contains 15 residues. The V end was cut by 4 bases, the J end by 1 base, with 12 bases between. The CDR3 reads CASSSHQQGTDTQYF. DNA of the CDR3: TGTGCCAGCAGCTCGCACCAACAGGGCACAGATACGCAGTATTTT.

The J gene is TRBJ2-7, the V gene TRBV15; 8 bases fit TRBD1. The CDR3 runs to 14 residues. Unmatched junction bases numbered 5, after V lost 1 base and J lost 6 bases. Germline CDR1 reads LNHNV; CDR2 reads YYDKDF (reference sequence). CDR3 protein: CATSRGQGLAEQYF. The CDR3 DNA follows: TGTGCCACCAGCAGAGGACAGGGGCTAGCCGAGCAGTACTTC.

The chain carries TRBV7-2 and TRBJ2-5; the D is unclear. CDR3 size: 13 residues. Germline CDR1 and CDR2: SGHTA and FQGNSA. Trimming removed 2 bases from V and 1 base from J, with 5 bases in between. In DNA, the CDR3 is TGTGCCAGCAGCTTATTCTCCCAAGAGACCCAGTACTTC. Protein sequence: CASSLFSQETQYF.

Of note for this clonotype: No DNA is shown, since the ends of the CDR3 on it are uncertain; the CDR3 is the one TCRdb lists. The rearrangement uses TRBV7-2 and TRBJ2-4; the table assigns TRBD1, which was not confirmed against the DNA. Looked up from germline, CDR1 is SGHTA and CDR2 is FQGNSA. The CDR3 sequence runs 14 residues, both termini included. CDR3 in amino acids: CASSLVGQGTTEYF.

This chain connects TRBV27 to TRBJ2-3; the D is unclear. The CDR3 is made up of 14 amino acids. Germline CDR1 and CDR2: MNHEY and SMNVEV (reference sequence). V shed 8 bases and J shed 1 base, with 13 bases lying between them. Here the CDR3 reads CASRRSLGTDTQYF. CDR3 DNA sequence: TGTGCCAGCCGACGGAGTTTGGGCACAGATACGCAGTATTTT.

CDR3: CASSSTGGSEQYF. The CDR3 nucleotides are TGTGCCAGCAGCTCCACAGGGGGCAGCGAGCAGTACTTC. The chain carries TRBV14 and TRBJ2-7, with TRBD1 matching 9 bases. The germline V gene encodes CDR1 SGHDN and CDR2 FVKESK. There are 13 residues in the CDR3. V was pared by 5 bases and J by 6 bases, with 5 bases of the junction left unmatched.

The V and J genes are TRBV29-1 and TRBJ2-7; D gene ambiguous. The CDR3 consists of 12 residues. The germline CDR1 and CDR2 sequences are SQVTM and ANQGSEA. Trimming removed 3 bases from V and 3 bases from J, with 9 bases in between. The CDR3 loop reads CSVESPGYEQYF. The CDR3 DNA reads TGCAGCGTTGAGTCCCCCGGCTACGAGCAGTACTTC.

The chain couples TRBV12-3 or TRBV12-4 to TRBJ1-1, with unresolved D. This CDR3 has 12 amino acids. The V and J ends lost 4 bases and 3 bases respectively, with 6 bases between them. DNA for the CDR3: TGTGCCAGCAGTTACATGGACACTGAAGCTTTCTTT. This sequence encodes CASSYMDTEAFF.

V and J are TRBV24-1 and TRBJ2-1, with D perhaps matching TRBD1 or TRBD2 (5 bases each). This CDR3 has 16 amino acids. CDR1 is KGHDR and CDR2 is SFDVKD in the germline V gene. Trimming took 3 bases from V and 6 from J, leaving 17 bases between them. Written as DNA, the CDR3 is TGTGCCACCAGTGATCCCACCGGGACCCCCAGCAATGAGCAGTTCTTC. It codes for CATSDPTGTPSNEQFF.

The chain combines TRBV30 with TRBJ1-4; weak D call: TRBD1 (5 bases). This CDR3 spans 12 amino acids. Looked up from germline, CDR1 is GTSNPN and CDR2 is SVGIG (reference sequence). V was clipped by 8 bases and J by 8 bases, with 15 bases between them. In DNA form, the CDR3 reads TGTGCCCGGGCCGAACGGGGCGAAAAACTGTTTTTT. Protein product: CARAERGEKLFF.

CDR3 sequence reads: CASSLGVLYEQYF. CDR3 sequence (DNA): TGCGCCAGCAGCTTGGGAGTACTTTACGAGCAGTACTTC. This sequence joins TRBV5-1 and TRBJ2-7; no firm D call. V was shortened by 0 bases and J by 4 bases, with 8 bases between the two germline ends. Germline values: CDR1 SGHRS, CDR2 YFSETQ. The CDR3 contains 13 residues. Complete variable domain (other parts from reference TRBV5-1 and TRBJ2-7): KAGVTQTPRYLIKTRGQQVTLSCSPISGHRSVSWYQQTPGQGLQFLFEYFSETQRNKGNFPGRFSGRQFSNSRSEMNVSTLELGDSALYLCASSLGVLYEQYFGPGTRLTVT.

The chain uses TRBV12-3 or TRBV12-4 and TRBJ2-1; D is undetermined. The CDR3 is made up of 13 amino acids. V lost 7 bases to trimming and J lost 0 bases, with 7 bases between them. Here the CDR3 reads CASNGNSYNEQFF. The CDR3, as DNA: TGTGCCAGCAATGGGAACTCCTACAATGAGCAGTTCTTC.

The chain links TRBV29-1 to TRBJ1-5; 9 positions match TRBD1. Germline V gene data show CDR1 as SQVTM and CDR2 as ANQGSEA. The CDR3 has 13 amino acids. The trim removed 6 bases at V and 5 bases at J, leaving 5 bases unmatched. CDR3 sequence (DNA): TGCAGCGTAGGACAGGGGCCCGATCAGCCCCAGCATTTT. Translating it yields CSVGQGPDQPQHF. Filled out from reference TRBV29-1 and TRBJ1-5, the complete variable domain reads SAVISQKPSRDICQRGTSLTIQCQVDSQVTMMFWYRQQPGQSLTLIATANQGSEATYESGFVIDKFPISRPNLTFSTLTVSNMSPEDSSIYLCSVGQGPDQPQHFGDGTRLSIL.

In DNA, the CDR3 is TGTGCCAGCAGACCTCAGGGGCGTGGGGCCAACGTCCTGACTTTC. Translating gives CASRPQGRGANVLTF. V usage is TRBV27 and J usage is TRBJ2-6; D might be TRBD1 (6 bases). The germline V gene has CDR1 MNHEY and CDR2 SMNVEV (reference sequence). Trimming cost V 6 bases and J 3 bases, with 12 bases left between them. There are 15 residues in the CDR3.

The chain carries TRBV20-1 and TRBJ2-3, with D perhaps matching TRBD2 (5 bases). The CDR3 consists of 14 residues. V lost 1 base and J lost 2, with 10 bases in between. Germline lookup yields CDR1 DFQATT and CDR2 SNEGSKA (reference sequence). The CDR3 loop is CSARAGGLTDTQYF. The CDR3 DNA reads TGCAGTGCTAGAGCGGGCGGGCTCACAGATACGCAGTATTTT.

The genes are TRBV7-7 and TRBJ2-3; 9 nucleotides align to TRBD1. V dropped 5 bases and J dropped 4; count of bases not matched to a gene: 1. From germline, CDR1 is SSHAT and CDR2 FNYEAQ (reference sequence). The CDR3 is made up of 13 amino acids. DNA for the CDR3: TGTGCCAGCAGCCGGACAGGGGCAGATACGCAGTATTTT. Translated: CASSRTGADTQYF.

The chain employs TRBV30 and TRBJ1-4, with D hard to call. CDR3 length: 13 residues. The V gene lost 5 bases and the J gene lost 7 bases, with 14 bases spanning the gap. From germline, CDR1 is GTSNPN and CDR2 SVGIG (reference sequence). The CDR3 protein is CAWLDGSAEKLFF. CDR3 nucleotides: TGTGCCTGGCTGGACGGATCAGCTGAAAAACTGTTTTTT.

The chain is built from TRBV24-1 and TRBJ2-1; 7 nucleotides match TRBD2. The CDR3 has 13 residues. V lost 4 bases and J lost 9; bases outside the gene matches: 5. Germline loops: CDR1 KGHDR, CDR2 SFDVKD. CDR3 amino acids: CATSERGLPEQFF. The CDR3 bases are TGTGCCACCAGTGAACGGGGACTACCTGAGCAGTTCTTC.

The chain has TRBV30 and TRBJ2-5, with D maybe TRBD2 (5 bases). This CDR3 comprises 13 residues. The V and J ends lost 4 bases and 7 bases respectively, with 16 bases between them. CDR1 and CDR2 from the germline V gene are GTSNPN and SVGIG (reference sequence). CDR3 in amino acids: CAWNMGSPGTQYF. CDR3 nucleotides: TGTGCCTGGAATATGGGGAGCCCAGGGACCCAGTACTTC.

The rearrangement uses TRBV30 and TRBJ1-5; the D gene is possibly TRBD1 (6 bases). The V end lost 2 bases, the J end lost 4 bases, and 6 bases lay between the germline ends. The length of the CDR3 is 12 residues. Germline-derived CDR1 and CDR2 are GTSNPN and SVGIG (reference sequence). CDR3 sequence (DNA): TGTGCCTGGAGTACAGGGAATCAGCCCCAGCATTTT. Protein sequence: CAWSTGNQPQHF.

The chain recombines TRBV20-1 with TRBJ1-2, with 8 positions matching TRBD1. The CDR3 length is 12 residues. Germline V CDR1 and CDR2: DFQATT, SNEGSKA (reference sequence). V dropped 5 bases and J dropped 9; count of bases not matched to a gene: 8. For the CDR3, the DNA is TGCAGTGCTCGAGGACAGGGATTTAGCTACACCTTC. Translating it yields CSARGQGFSYTF.